The 8 T cell receptor beta chains reported below all come from one sample, sequenced in a study of cytomegalovirus exposure and HLA in healthy donors. PCR used 60 Vbeta primers and 13 Jbeta primers. Sequenced by immunoSEQ multiplex PCR; TCRdb stores in-frame clones only, minus some. The table records some 200,000 clones, around four fifths of them present only once. The sequenced sample consisted of PBMCs. Source of these receptors: a woman aged 45 to 65 in good health and CMV-seropositive.

The V and J genes are TRBV9 and TRBJ1-2; 8 positions agree with TRBD1. Trimming cost V 0 bases and J 6 bases; bases outside gene matches: 4. The CDR3 has 14 residues. The germline V gene encodes CDR1 SGDLS and CDR2 YYNGEE. The CDR3 coding sequence is TGTGCCAGCAGCGTAGTCCCAGGGGGCGATGGCTACACCTTC. Translation gives CASSVVPGGDGYTF.

This chain connects TRBV6-6 to TRBJ1-2; possibly TRBD1 for D (6 bases). Germline CDR1 is MNHNY and CDR2 is SVGAGI (reference sequence). The CDR3 runs to 13 residues. Trimming shortened V by 3 bases and J by 7 bases, and 12 bases separated the two germline ends. The CDR3 DNA sequence: TGTGCCAGCAGTTATCTGGGGGCGAGTGGCTACACCTTC. Its protein product is CASSYLGASGYTF.

A few counts support this clone. V gene TRBV19 combines with J gene TRBJ1-2; perhaps TRBD1 as D (5 bases). The CDR3 is 14 amino acids. Per germline, CDR1 LNHDA and CDR2 SQIVND (reference sequence). V was shortened by 5 bases and J by 1 base, with 11 bases between the two germline ends. CDR3 sequence reads: CASSVGGDNYGYTF. The CDR3 DNA follows: TGTGCCAGTAGTGTCGGGGGTGATAACTATGGCTACACCTTC. Drawing the rest from reference TRBV19 and TRBJ1-2, the complete variable domain is DGGITQSPKYLFRKEGQNVTLSCEQNLNHDAMYWYRQDPGQGLRLIYYSQIVNDFQKGDIAEGYSVSREKKESFPLTVTSAQKNPTAFYLCASSVGGDNYGYTFGSGTRLTVV.

In this sample, this clone turned up a few times. V is TRBV9 and J is TRBJ1-4, with 7 bases matching TRBD1. The CDR3 runs 15 residues. From germline, CDR1 is SGDLS and CDR2 YYNGEE. With 4 bases clipped from V and 8 bases from J, the junction kept 11 bases outside the gene matches. The CDR3 is CASSRSRQGGEKLFF. The DNA of the CDR3 is TGTGCCAGCAGCCGTTCTAGACAGGGCGGCGAAAAACTGTTTTTT.

Comments on this clone: An end of the junction does not agree with germline; a read error may underlie this. The rearrangement uses TRBV5-4 and TRBJ2-1; 7 positions agree with TRBD1. Germline values: CDR1 SGHNT, CDR2 YYREEE (reference sequence). The CDR3 covers 11 residues. CDR3 nucleotides: TGTGCCAGCAGTTTGGGGACAGCCGAGTTCTTC. It encodes CASSLGTAEFF.

This rearrangement joins TRBV7-8 to TRBJ2-7; D might be TRBD1 (5 bases). The CDR3 runs 13 residues. Trimming shortened V by 2 bases and J by 5 bases, and 10 bases separated the two germline ends. Germline V gives CDR1 SGHVS, CDR2 FQNEAQ. The CDR3 region has the DNA TGTGCCAGCAGCTTAAGGACACTAAACGAGCAGTACTTC. Its translation is CASSLRTLNEQYF.

This CDR3 is CASSLVRGEAFF. The CDR3 coding sequence is TGTGCCAGCAGCTTAGTTCGGGGGGAAGCTTTCTTT. This chain joins TRBV7-2 and TRBJ1-1; D might be TRBD1 (5 bases). The CDR3 is 12 residues long. CDR1 is SGHTA, CDR2 FQGNSA, per germline. V lost 1 base to trimming and J lost 8 bases, with 8 bases between them.

The chain combines TRBV7-3 with TRBJ2-2, with 11 bases aligning to TRBD2. The trim removed 4 bases at V and 3 bases at J, leaving 4 bases unmatched. The CDR3 is 16 residues long. CDR1 SGHTA and CDR2 FQGTGA come from the germline V gene. The CDR3 reads CASSSASGGYTGELFF. In nucleotides, the CDR3 is TGTGCCAGCAGCTCTGCTAGCGGGGGGTACACCGGGGAGCTGTTTTTT.